This T cell receptor beta chain was identified in a study of response to subunit inactivated influenza vaccine. Broader study findings: The authors offered the suggestion that each seasonal influenza vaccination recruits few new T cells.

TCRdb re-called the RT-PCR reads through MiXCR, storing one row per CDR3 protein. This table holds hundreds of thousands of distinct CDR3 sequences, about 11% found once. Remarks on this clonotype: What it binds is not known.

There are 15 residues in the CDR3. After removal of 4 bases from V and 9 bases from J, the junction contained 11 bases not matched to a gene. Germline CDR1 and CDR2: DFQATT and SNEGSKA (reference sequence). The data were also submitted as part of a second study, on T cells expressing NK-cell markers. That work adds: 5'RACE template switching built TCR beta cDNA with unique molecular identifiers.

The sequencing here drew on PBMCs from blood, taken on the day of vaccination. This receptor was obtained from a man aged 45-65 years who received an inactivated influenza vaccine. The chain carries TRBV20-1 and TRBJ1-6, with TRBD1 matching 8 bases. DNA for the CDR3: TGCAGTGCTATTGACAGGGGAGTGGGTGTTTCACCCCTCCACTTT. Protein sequence: CSAIDRGVGVSPLHF.